The 3 T cell receptor beta chains below come from one sample, sequenced in a study of T cells in women clearing cervical HPV infection. Repertoires were generated with immunoSEQ multiplex PCR, while TCRdb's copy carries only in-frame clones and drops some. This sample's clone table lists 9,200 or so clones. Sequencing was performed on blood buffy coat. The receptors here all came from a woman aged 18-69 years with a cervical HPV16 infection that either progressed to CIN3+ or cleared (not recorded which).

In the case of this clone: The read terminates 3 residues before the CDR3 end, so the remaining end is supplied by the germline J gene. The V call is TRBV7-2, the J call TRBJ1-2; D is unresolved. Germline V lookup: CDR1 SGHTA, CDR2 FQGNSA. This CDR3 comprises 13 residues. The CDR3 spells CASSLGPTETYTF. Incomplete CDR3 DNA: TGTGCCAGCAGCTTGGGCCCCACAGAGACC.

As for this clone: The DNA ends 3 residues before the CDR3 does, and the rest of the CDR3 is filled in from the germline J gene. This chain uses TRBV7-8 with TRBJ2-3, with D possibly TRBD2 on 6 matching bases. Looked up from germline, CDR1 is SGHVS and CDR2 is FQNEAQ. The CDR3 is made up of 13 amino acids. CDR3 DNA, as far as it was read: TGTGCCAGCAGCCCTCAGACGGGGGAGACG. Translation gives CASSPQTGET. The whole CDR3 sequence is CASSPQTGETQYF. Combining the CDR3 with reference TRBV7-8 and TRBJ2-3 gives the whole variable domain GAGVSQSPRYKVAKRGQDVALRCDPISGHVSLFWYQQALGQGPEFLTYFQNEAQLDKSGLPSDRFFAERPEGSVSTLKIQRTQQEDSAVYLCASSPQTGETQYFGPGTRLTVL.

As concerns this clone: The DNA ends 3 residues before the CDR3 does, and the rest of the CDR3 is filled in from the germline J gene. J is TRBJ1-2 and V is TRBV29-1; 8 nucleotides agree with TRBD1. The V segment lost 4 bases and the J segment 4 bases; nucleotides outside the gene matches: 5. Germline CDR1 reads SQVTM; CDR2 reads ANQGSEA. The CDR3 is made up of 13 amino acids. CDR3: CSVVGTGLYGYTF. CDR3 DNA, as far as it was read: TGCAGCGTTGTAGGGACAGGCCTCTATGGC.